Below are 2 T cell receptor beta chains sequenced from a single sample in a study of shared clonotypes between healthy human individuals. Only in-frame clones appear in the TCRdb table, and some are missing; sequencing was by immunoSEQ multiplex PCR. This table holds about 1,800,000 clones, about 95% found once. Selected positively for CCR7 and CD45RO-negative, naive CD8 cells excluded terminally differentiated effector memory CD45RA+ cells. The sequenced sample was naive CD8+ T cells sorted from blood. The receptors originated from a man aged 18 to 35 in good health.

The CDR3 here is CASSPSTNQPQHF. The DNA for the CDR3 is TGCGCCAGCAGCCCCTCTACCAATCAGCCCCAGCATTTT. This chain joins TRBV4-1 and TRBJ1-5; unclear D gene. The V end lost 4 bases, the J end lost 3 bases, and 7 bases lay between the germline ends. CDR1 and CDR2 from the germline V gene are MGHRA and YSYEKL. This CDR3 spans 13 amino acids.

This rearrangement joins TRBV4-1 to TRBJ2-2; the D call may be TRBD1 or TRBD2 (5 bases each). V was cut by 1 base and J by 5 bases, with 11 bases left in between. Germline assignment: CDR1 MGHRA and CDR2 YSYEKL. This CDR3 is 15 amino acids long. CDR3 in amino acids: CASSQGVGRTGELFF. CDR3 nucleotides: TGCGCCAGCAGCCAAGGTGTGGGACGGACCGGGGAGCTGTTTTTT.